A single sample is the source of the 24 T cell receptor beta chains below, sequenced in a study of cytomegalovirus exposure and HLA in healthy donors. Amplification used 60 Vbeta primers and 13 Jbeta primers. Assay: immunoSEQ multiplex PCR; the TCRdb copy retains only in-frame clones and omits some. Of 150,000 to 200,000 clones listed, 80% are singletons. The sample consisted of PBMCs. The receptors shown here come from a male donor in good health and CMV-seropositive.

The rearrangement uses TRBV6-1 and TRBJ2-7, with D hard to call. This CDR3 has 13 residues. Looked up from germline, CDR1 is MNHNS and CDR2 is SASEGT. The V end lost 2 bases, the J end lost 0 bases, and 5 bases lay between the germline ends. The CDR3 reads CASSEQDSYEQYF. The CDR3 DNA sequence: TGTGCCAGCAGTGAACAGGACTCCTACGAGCAGTACTTC.

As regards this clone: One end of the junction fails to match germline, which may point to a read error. CDR3 loop: CASSSGTRSVNEQLF. In DNA, the CDR3 is TGTGCCAGCAGTTCCGGGACTAGGTCGGTCAATGAGCAGCTCTTC. This chain joins TRBV27 and TRBJ2-1, with 8 bases aligning to TRBD2. This CDR3 has 15 amino acids. Germline CDR1 is MNHEY and CDR2 is SMNVEV (reference sequence).

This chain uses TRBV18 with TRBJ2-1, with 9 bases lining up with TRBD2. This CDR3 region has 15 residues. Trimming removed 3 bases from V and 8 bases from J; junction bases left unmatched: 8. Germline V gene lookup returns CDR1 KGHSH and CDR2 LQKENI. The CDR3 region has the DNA TGTGCCAGCTCACCTCCGGGACTAGCTCTACATGAGCAGTTCTTC. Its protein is CASSPPGLALHEQFF.

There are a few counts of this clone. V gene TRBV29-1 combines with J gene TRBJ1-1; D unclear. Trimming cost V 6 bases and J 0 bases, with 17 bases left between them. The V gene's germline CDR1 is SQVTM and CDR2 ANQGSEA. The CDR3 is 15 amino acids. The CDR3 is CSVLPSGFMNTEAFF. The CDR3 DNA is TGCAGCGTCCTACCCTCGGGGTTCATGAACACTGAAGCTTTCTTT.

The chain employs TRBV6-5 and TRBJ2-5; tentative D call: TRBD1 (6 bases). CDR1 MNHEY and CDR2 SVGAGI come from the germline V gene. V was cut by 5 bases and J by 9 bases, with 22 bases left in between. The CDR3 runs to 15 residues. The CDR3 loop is CASSQQGGPGSAQYF. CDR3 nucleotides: TGTGCCAGCAGTCAACAGGGTGGTCCGGGGTCAGCCCAGTACTTC.

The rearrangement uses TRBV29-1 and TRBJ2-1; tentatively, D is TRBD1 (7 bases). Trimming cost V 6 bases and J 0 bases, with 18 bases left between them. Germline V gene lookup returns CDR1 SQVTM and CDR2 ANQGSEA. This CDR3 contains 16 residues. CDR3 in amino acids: CSVWRGQRSSYNEQFF. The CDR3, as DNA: TGCAGCGTCTGGCGGGGACAGAGGAGCTCCTACAATGAGCAGTTCTTC.

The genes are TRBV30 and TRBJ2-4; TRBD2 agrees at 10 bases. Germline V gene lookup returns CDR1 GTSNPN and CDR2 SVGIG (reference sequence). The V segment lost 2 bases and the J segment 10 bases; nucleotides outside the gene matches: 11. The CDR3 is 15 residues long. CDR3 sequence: CAWSNLAGAAKIQYF. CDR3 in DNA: TGTGCCTGGAGTAATCTAGCGGGGGCGGCTAAAATTCAGTACTTC.

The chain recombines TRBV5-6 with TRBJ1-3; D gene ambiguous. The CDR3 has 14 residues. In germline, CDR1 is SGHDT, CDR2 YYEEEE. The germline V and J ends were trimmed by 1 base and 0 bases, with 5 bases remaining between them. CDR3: CASSLRSSGNTIYF. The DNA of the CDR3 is TGTGCCAGCAGCTTGAGGAGCTCTGGAAACACCATATATTTT.

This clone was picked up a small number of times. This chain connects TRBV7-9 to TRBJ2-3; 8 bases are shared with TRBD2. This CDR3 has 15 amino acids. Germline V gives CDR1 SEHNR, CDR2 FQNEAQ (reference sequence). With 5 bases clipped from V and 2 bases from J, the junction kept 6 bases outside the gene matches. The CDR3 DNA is TGTGCCAGCAGCCTGAATAGCGGGGACACAGATACGCAGTATTTT. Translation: CASSLNSGDTDTQYF. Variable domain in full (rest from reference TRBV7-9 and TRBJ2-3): DTGVSQNPRHKITKRGQNVTFRCDPISEHNRLYWYRQTLGQGPEFLTYFQNEAQLEKSRLLSDRFSAERPKGSFSTLEIQRTEQGDSAMYLCASSLNSGDTDTQYFGPGTRLTVL.

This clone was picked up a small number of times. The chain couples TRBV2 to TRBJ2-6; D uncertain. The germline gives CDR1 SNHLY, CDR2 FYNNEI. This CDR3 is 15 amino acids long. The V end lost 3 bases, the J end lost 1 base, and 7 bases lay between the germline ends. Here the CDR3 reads CASSDWQSGANVLTF. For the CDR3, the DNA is TGTGCCAGCAGTGATTGGCAGTCTGGGGCCAACGTCCTGACTTTC.

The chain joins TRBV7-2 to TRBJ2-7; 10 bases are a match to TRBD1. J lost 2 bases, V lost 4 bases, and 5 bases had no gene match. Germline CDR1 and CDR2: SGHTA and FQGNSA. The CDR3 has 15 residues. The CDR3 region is CASSSPGQGTYEQYF. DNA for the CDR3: TGTGCCAGCAGCTCACCGGGACAGGGGACCTACGAGCAGTACTTC.

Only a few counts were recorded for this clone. CDR3 residues: CALTGRSTDTQYF. The CDR3, as DNA: TGTGCCCTTACCGGTAGGAGTACAGATACGCAGTATTTT. J is TRBJ2-3 and V is TRBV30; unclear D gene. The CDR3 totals 13 residues. V lost 8 bases and J lost 3, with 15 bases in between. Germline values: CDR1 GTSNPN, CDR2 SVGIG (reference sequence).

CDR3 nucleotides: TGTGCCAGTAGTATAGGAACCAATCAGGGGAACTATGGCTACACCTTC. Residues: CASSIGTNQGNYGYTF. The rearrangement joins TRBV19 to TRBJ1-2; D perhaps matches TRBD1 (6 bases). CDR1 LNHDA and CDR2 SQIVND come from the germline V gene (reference sequence). The CDR3 length is 16 residues. V was trimmed by 1 base and J by 2 bases, leaving 14 bases between them.

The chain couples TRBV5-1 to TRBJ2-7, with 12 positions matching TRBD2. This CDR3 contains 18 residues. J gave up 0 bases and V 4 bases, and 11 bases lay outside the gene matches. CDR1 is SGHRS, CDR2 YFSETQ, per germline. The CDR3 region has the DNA TGCGCCAGCAGCACCCTGGGGCTAGCGGGAGGGTCCTCCTACGAGCAGTACTTC. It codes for CASSTLGLAGGSSYEQYF.

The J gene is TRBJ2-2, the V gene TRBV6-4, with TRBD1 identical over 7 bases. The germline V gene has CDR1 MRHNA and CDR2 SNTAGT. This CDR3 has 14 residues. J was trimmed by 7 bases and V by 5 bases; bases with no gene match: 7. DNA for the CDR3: TGTGCCAGCAGTCCACAGGGGTCGATCGGGGAGCTGTTTTTT. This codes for CASSPQGSIGELFF.

The DNA of the CDR3 is TGTGCCAGCAGCGGGCGTTGGAGTGGCGGGAGCCTAAATGAGCAGTTCTTC. Amino acids: CASSGRWSGGSLNEQFF. The V gene is TRBV9, the J gene TRBJ2-1, with TRBD2 matching over 7 bases. The ends lost 3 bases at V and 7 bases at J; junction bases unmatched: 16. Germline-derived CDR1 and CDR2 are SGDLS and YYNGEE. CDR3 length: 17 amino acids.

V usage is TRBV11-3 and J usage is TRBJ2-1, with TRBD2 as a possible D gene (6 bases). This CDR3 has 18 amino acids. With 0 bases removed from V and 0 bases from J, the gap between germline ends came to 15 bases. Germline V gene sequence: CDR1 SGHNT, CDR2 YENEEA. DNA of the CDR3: TGTGCCAGCAGCTTAGATCAGGGAGGCTCGAGCTCCTACAATGAGCAGTTCTTC. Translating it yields CASSLDQGGSSSYNEQFF.

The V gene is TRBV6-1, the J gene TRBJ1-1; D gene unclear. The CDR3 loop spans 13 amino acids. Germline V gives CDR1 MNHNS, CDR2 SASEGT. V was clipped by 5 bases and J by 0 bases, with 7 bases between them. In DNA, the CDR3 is TGTGCCAGCAGTTCTACAGTGAACACTGAAGCTTTCTTT. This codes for CASSSTVNTEAFF.

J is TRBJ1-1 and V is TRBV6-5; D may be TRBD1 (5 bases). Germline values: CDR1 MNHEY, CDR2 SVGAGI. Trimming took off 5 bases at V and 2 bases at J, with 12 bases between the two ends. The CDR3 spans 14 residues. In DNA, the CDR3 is TGTGCCAGCAGTAACCAGGGCTATAACACTGAAGCTTTCTTT. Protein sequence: CASSNQGYNTEAFF.

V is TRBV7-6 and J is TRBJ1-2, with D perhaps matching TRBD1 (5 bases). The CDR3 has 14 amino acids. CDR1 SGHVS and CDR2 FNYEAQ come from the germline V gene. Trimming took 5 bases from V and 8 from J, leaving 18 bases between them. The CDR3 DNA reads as TGTGCCAGCAGCCCCACGCGGGGCAGCGAAGGCTACACCTTC. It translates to CASSPTRGSEGYTF.

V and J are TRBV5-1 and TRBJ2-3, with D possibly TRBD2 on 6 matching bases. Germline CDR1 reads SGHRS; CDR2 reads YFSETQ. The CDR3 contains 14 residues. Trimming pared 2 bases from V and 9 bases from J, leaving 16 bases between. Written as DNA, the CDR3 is TGCGCCAGCAGCTTCGGAGGGGCCGGGGACACGCAGTATTTT. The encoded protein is CASSFGGAGDTQYF.

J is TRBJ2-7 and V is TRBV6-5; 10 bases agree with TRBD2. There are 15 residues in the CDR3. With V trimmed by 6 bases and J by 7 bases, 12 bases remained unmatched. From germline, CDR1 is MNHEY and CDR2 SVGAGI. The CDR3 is CASSPRNSGRREQYF. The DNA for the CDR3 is TGTGCCAGCAGCCCCCGAAATAGCGGGAGGAGGGAGCAGTACTTC.

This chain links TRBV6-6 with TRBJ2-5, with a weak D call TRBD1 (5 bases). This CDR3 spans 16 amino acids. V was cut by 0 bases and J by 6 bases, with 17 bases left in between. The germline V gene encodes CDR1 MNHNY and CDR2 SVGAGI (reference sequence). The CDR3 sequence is CASSYSPGSSGKTQYF. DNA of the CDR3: TGTGCCAGCAGTTACTCTCCCGGTTCCTCAGGGAAGACCCAGTACTTC.

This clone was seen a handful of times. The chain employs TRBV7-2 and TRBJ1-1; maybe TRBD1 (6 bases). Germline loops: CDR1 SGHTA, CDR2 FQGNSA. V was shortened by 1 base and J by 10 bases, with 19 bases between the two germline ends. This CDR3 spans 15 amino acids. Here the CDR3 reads CASSLGPQVRGGAFF. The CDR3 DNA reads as TGTGCCAGCAGCTTAGGCCCACAGGTCAGAGGGGGAGCTTTCTTT. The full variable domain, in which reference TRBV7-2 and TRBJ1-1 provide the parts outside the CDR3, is GAGVSQSPSNKVTEKGKDVELRCDPISGHTALYWYRQSLGQGLEFLIYFQGNSAPDKSGLPSDRFSAERTGGSVSTLTIQRTQQEDSAVYLCASSLGPQVRGGAFFGQGTRLTVV.